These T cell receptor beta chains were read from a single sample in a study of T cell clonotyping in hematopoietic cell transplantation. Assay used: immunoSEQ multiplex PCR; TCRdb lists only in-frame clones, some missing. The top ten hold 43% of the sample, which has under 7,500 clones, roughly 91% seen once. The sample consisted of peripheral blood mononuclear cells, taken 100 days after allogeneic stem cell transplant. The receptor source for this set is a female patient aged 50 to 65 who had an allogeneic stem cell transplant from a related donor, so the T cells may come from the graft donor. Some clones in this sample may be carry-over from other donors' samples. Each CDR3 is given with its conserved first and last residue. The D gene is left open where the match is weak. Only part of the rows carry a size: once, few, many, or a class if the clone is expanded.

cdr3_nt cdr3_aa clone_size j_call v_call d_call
TGTGCCAGTAGCCCACTTCTATACGATGGGAGCACTGAAGCTTTCTTT CASSPLLYDGSTEAFF - TRBJ1-1 TRBV19 -
TGTGCCAGCAGCGCAATCCGGGGTACCTACGAGCAGTACTTC CASSAIRGTYEQYF - TRBJ2-7 TRBV11-2 -
TGTGCCAGCAGTGACCAACCCGCAGGGGCGCCGGGAAACACCATATATTTT CASSDQPAGAPGNTIYF - TRBJ1-3 TRBV6-1 -
TGTGCCAGCAGCCCAGGGGGCGCGCCGACACCCCTCCACTTT CASSPGGAPTPLHF - TRBJ1-6 TRBV5-6 TRBD1
TGCGCCAGCCTCTCCGAGCCCCTGGACACTGAAGCTTTCTTT CASLSEPLDTEAFF - TRBJ1-1 TRBV5-1 -
TGCAGCCATGAAGGGGAATTCGGGGATGGCTACACCTTC CSHEGEFGDGYTF - TRBJ1-2 TRBV29-1 -
TGTGCCAGCAGCCAAGATACTCGGCTTAGGGAGCAGTTCTTC CASSQDTRLREQFF - TRBJ2-1 TRBV14 -
TGTGCCAGCAGTTCTATCCCAGGACAGATCAACGAGCAGTACTTC CASSSIPGQINEQYF - TRBJ2-7 TRBV27 -
TGCAGCGTTGGCCGGGGAGGGGGGACTAATGAAAAACTGTTTTTT CSVGRGGGTNEKLFF - TRBJ1-4 TRBV29-1 -
TGTGCCAGCAGTTCCGATCCCCGACAGGGCTATAGCAATCAGCCCCAGCATTTT CASSSDPRQGYSNQPQHF - TRBJ1-5 TRBV27 TRBD1
TGCGCCAGCAGCAGTGGGGGTGGAGGCACAGATACGCAGTATTTT CASSSGGGGTDTQYF - TRBJ2-3 TRBV4-3 -
TGCGCCAGCAGGGTCCAGGGGGCTTTGGCCACTGAAGCTTTCTTT CASRVQGALATEAFF once TRBJ1-1 TRBV5-1 TRBD1
TGTGCCAGCAGCTCCTCAAGGGGGGGAAAGGGAGAGACCCAGTACTTC CASSSSRGGKGETQYF - TRBJ2-5 TRBV7-8 -
TGTGCCAGCAGTTATGAAGCCCGGACCAACACCGGGGAGCTGTTTTTT CASSYEARTNTGELFF - TRBJ2-2 TRBV6-5 -
TGTGCCAGCAGTTTTTCGGGGGCTCATGAGCAGTTCTTC CASSFSGAHEQFF - TRBJ2-1 TRBV28 -
TGTGCCAGCAGCCCTGGCGGGGAGCTGTTTTTT CASSPGGELFF - TRBJ2-2 TRBV7-3 -
TGTGCCAGCAGGCCGGGAGTTTACGACAATGAGCAGTTCTTC CASRPGVYDNEQFF - TRBJ2-1 TRBV27 -
TGTGCCAGCAGTGAGAGGGCGAGCTCCTATAATTCACCCCTCCACTTT CASSERASSYNSPLHF - TRBJ1-6 TRBV2 -
TGTGCCAGCATCGAGACAGGGGGCTCCTACGAGCAGTACTTC CASIETGGSYEQYF - TRBJ2-7 TRBV7-9 TRBD1
TGTGCCAGCAGCCGCACCGGCCGCTCCTACAATGAGCAGTTCTTC CASSRTGRSYNEQFF - TRBJ2-1 TRBV5-6 -
TGTGCCAGCAAGACGTCCGGGGAGCTGTTTTTT CASKTSGELFF - TRBJ2-2 TRBV27 -